This T cell receptor (beta chain) derives from a study of T cell responses to AZD1222 COVID-19 vaccine. Study-level information: Investigators merged groups given second doses at roughly 4 or roughly 12 weeks. Study observations and caveats: The study sampled repertoires only after the peak T cell response. Most donors were white British and more were female, and clonal diversity was possibly underestimated. Within unmutated variant regions lay the reported targets of nearly half of spike-specific TCRs.

On this clone itself: The antigen is not known.

J lost 8 bases, V lost 9 bases, and 6 bases had no gene match. Germline V CDR1 and CDR2: LNHDA, SQIVND (reference sequence). The CDR3 has 12 amino acids. Assay: immunoSEQ multiplex PCR; the TCRdb copy retains only in-frame clones and omits some. The sample shows 100,000 to 130,000 clones, roughly nine tenths of them seen only once. The chain employs TRBV19 and TRBJ1-4, with 7 bases fitting TRBD1. The sequence was collected from an adult in good health. This sample comprised peripheral blood, obtained on day 0 of AZD1222 vaccination. The CDR3 reads CASRDRGEKLFF. DNA for the CDR3: TGTGCCAGCCGGGACAGAGGAGAAAAACTGTTTTTT. The variable domain in full, completed from reference TRBV19 and TRBJ1-4, reads DGGITQSPKYLFRKEGQNVTLSCEQNLNHDAMYWYRQDPGQGLRLIYYSQIVNDFQKGDIAEGYSVSREKKESFPLTVTSAQKNPTAFYLCASRDRGEKLFFGSGTQLSVL.